Each of the 17 T cell receptor beta chains below was sequenced from the same sample in a study of blood T cell repertoires in COVID-19. Clones were read by immunoSEQ multiplex PCR, and TCRdb kept only the in-frame ones, dropping some. Among 200,000 to 300,000 clones listed, about 87% were seen once. Specimen: PBMCs or T cells enriched from blood (not recorded which). The receptors here all came from a woman aged 40 to 50 with acute COVID-19.

This rearrangement joins TRBV24-1 to TRBJ1-2, with unresolved D. CDR3 length: 12 residues. The germline V gene has CDR1 KGHDR and CDR2 SFDVKD. V shed 4 bases and J shed 8 bases, with 10 bases lying between them. CDR3 sequence (DNA): TGTGCCACCAGTGAATCCCCGGGGGGCTACACCTTC. Residues: CATSESPGGYTF.

The chain recombines TRBV7-9 with TRBJ1-3, with a tentative D call TRBD1 (6 bases). This CDR3 comprises 17 residues. Germline-derived CDR1 and CDR2 are SEHNR and FQNEAQ (reference sequence). The V and J ends lost 2 bases and 2 bases respectively, with 16 bases between them. The CDR3 DNA is TGTGCCAGCAGCTTATGGGGCATCCAGGGGACTGGAAACACCATATATTTT. Translating gives CASSLWGIQGTGNTIYF.

The chain couples TRBV6-5 to TRBJ2-3; D uncertain. There are 12 residues in the CDR3. CDR1 is MNHEY, CDR2 SVGAGI, per germline. Trimming pared 0 bases from V and 6 bases from J, leaving 4 bases between. The DNA for the CDR3 is TGTGCCAGCAGTTACTCACGGGATACGCAGTATTTT. Protein: CASSYSRDTQYF.

This clone appeared a single time. The chain has TRBV6-5 and TRBJ2-3; 8 bases match TRBD2. Germline V gene lookup returns CDR1 MNHEY and CDR2 SVGAGI. This CDR3 region has 15 residues. Trimming took 6 bases from V and 7 from J; bases not matched to a gene: 12. The CDR3 DNA is TGTGCCAGCAGCGCCCTAGCGGGCACCCCCAATACGCAGTATTTT. Translating it yields CASSALAGTPNTQYF.

The chain has TRBV5-1 and TRBJ2-2, with TRBD1 matching over 8 bases. Unmatched junction bases numbered 6, after V lost 4 bases and J lost 4 bases. This CDR3 region has 15 residues. From germline, CDR1 is SGHRS and CDR2 YFSETQ. The CDR3 nucleotides read TGCGCCAGCAGCCCTCAGGACAGGGCCACCGGGGAGCTGTTTTTT. Translated: CASSPQDRATGELFF.

The V gene is TRBV7-9, the J gene TRBJ1-1; no clear D. In germline, CDR1 is SEHNR, CDR2 FQNEAQ (reference sequence). The V and J ends lost 5 bases and 0 bases respectively, with 16 bases between them. The CDR3 totals 16 residues. DNA for the CDR3: TGTGCCAGCAGCCACTCCTTGTTGGTCATGAACACTGAAGCTTTCTTT. Encoded protein: CASSHSLLVMNTEAFF.

This clone has just one count. This chain uses TRBV19 with TRBJ1-6; 7 bases map to TRBD1. V shed 4 bases and J 7 bases; nucleotides not matched to a gene: 7. This CDR3 is 15 amino acids long. Germline CDR1 and CDR2: LNHDA and SQIVND (reference sequence). The CDR3 protein is CASSTGTVPNSPLHF. Here the CDR3 DNA reads TGTGCCAGTAGTACCGGGACAGTTCCGAATTCACCCCTCCACTTT.

The rearrangement joins TRBV24-1 to TRBJ2-1, with TRBD2 identical over 8 bases. J gave up 6 bases and V 3 bases, and 9 bases lay outside the gene matches. Germline V gives CDR1 KGHDR, CDR2 SFDVKD. The CDR3 contains 16 residues. The CDR3 loop is CATSDAGLVGLNEQFF. The CDR3 DNA follows: TGTGCCACCAGTGATGCGGGACTAGTGGGGCTCAATGAGCAGTTCTTC.

This clone was seen a few times. This chain links TRBV28 with TRBJ1-2; weak D call: TRBD1 (5 bases). Germline loops: CDR1 MDHEN, CDR2 SYDVKM. The germline V and J ends were trimmed by 8 bases and 8 bases, with 12 bases remaining between them. CDR3 length: 11 amino acids. DNA of the CDR3: TGTGCCAGCGGCAGGGTGGGCGGCTACACCTTC. It is translated as CASGRVGGYTF.

V and J are TRBV5-5 and TRBJ2-3, with D possibly being TRBD2 (6 bases). This CDR3 has 15 residues. From germline, CDR1 is SGHKS and CDR2 YYEKEE (reference sequence). The V gene lost 5 bases and the J gene lost 4 bases, with 17 bases spanning the gap. CDR3 region: CASSPGAGRSDTQYF. The CDR3 bases are TGTGCCAGCAGTCCCGGAGCGGGTAGGTCAGATACGCAGTATTTT.

This clone was observed a few times. This sequence joins TRBV3-1 (or the pseudogene TRBV3-2) and TRBJ2-5, with 9 bases lining up with TRBD1. In germline, CDR1 is LGHDT, CDR2 YNNKEL (reference sequence). The CDR3 has 15 residues. Losses at the gene ends were 3 bases for V and 5 bases for J; bases not matched to a gene: 7. CDR3 in amino acids: CASSQAGTGRETQYF. CDR3 sequence (DNA): TGTGCCAGCAGCCAGGCCGGGACAGGGCGGGAGACCCAGTACTTC.

The V and J genes are TRBV9 and TRBJ1-2; D is perhaps TRBD1 (5 bases). V lost 4 bases to trimming and J lost 3 bases, with 10 bases between them. Germline V gene data show CDR1 as SGDLS and CDR2 as YYNGEE. CDR3 length: 13 residues. DNA of the CDR3: TGTGCCAGCAGCACCCGGGGGTACTATGGCTACACCTTC. Translated: CASSTRGYYGYTF.

This clone occurred a few times. The CDR3 loop is CASSPRPNTGELFF. CDR3 sequence (DNA): TGTGCCAGCAGCCCGAGGCCGAACACCGGGGAGCTGTTTTTT. The V call is TRBV7-9, the J call TRBJ2-2; no firm D call. The germline gives CDR1 SEHNR, CDR2 FQNEAQ (reference sequence). Trimming pared 5 bases from V and 0 bases from J, leaving 7 bases between. This CDR3 has 14 amino acids.

The chain uses TRBV5-6 and TRBJ2-5, with D possibly being TRBD2 (6 bases). V shed 4 bases and J shed 3 bases, with 13 bases lying between them. CDR1 SGHDT and CDR2 YYEEEE come from the germline V gene. CDR3 size: 14 residues. CDR3 sequence reads: CASSRAGGEETQYF. CDR3 in DNA: TGTGCCAGCAGCCGGGCCGGGGGAGAAGAGACCCAGTACTTC.

The rearrangement links TRBV29-1 to TRBJ2-5; D gene ambiguous. The ends were cut back, 7 bases at V and 5 bases at J, with 14 bases in the middle. This CDR3 region has 12 residues. The V gene's germline CDR1 is SQVTM and CDR2 ANQGSEA. CDR3 sequence (DNA): TGCAGCGCCCGTTTTTCAGCGGAGACCCAGTACTTC. This gives the protein CSARFSAETQYF.

This sequence joins TRBV7-9 and TRBJ1-4; D is possibly TRBD1 (5 bases). V lost 1 base, J lost 8 bases, and 11 bases lay in between. The CDR3 spans 14 residues. Germline V gene data show CDR1 as SEHNR and CDR2 as FQNEAQ (reference sequence). The CDR3 sequence is CASSLGAGSEKLFF. The DNA of the CDR3 is TGTGCCAGCAGCTTAGGCGCAGGGTCCGAAAAACTGTTTTTT.

This clone was recorded once. This chain joins TRBV29-1 and TRBJ1-4; perhaps TRBD1 as D (5 bases). This CDR3 has 13 residues. Germline CDR1 reads SQVTM; CDR2 reads ANQGSEA. This CDR3 is CSVLTATNEKLFF. CDR3 nucleotide sequence: TGCAGTGTCCTGACAGCAACTAATGAAAAACTGTTTTTT.